These T cell receptor beta chains were read from a single sample in a study of response to subunit inactivated influenza vaccine. TCRdb redid the calling of the RT-PCR reads with MiXCR, one entry per CDR3 protein. The top ten hold around 9.6% of the sample, which has more than 700,000 distinct CDR3 sequences, 21% seen once. The sample consisted of PBMCs from blood, taken about 5 days after vaccination. The receptors were gathered from a man in his forties or fifties who received an inactivated influenza vaccine. CDR3s include the opening cysteine and the closing phenylalanine or tryptophan. Each record gives: J gene, V gene, clone size, D gene, CDR3 DNA, CDR3 protein. The D gene is left open where the match is weak. Where a row states a size, it is once, few, many or the class of an expanded clone; other rows omit it.

TRBJ1-4 TRBV20-1 NA TRBD1 TGCAGTGCTGCAGGGGGGGGACAGGCTGATGAAAAACTGTTTTTT CSAAGGGQADEKLFF
TRBJ2-1 TRBV10-3 NA NA TGTGCCATCAGTGGCCGGGAGTCGGATGAGCAGTTCTTC CAISGRESDEQFF
TRBJ2-1 TRBV20-1 few TRBD2 TGCAGTGCTGGGACTAGCGGGAGGTCGAATGAGCAGTTCTTC CSAGTSGRSNEQFF
TRBJ2-7 TRBV27 NA NA TGTGCCAGCAGTCCCTTGAGTGCGAGCTACGAGCAGTACTTC CASSPLSASYEQYF
TRBJ2-1 TRBV30 few TRBD2 TGTGCCTGGACGAGCGGGGGGTCTTACAATGAGCAGTTCTTC CAWTSGGSYNEQFF
TRBJ2-7 TRBV14 few NA TGTGCCAGCAGCCAATACGGGGACCTCTACGAGCAGTACTTC CASSQYGDLYEQYF
TRBJ1-2 TRBV20-1 NA NA TGCAGTGCTAGAGATCAGGGGCGTAGCGGGCCTGGCTACACCTTC CSARDQGRSGPGYTF
TRBJ2-3 TRBV21-1 NA NA TGTGCCAGCAGCACCTCCAGACTACAGACACATGCCCCATCTAGCACAGATACGCAGTATTTT CASSTSRLQTHAPSSTDTQYF
TRBJ1-4 TRBV5-4 NA NA TGTGCCAGCAGTACGACAACAGATAATGAAAAACTGTTTTTT CASSTTTDNEKLFF
TRBJ2-7 TRBV15 NA TRBD1 TGTGCCACCAGCAAGGACCGGGACAGGGGTTGGGAGCAGTACTTC CATSKDRDRGWEQYF
TRBJ2-1 TRBV25-1 few NA TGTGCCAGCAGTGAATATGGGACCGCAAAACAGTTCTTC CASSEYGTAKQFF
TRBJ2-1 TRBV10-2 few NA TGCGCCAGCAGTACTCAGGCCCCACCTTACAATGAGCAGTTCTTC CASSTQAPPYNEQFF
TRBJ2-4 TRBV12-3/TRBV12-4 NA NA TGTGCCAGCAGTACCGGGAAGGAGCTTATGATAGCCAAAAACATTCAGTACTTC CASSTGKELMIAKNIQYF
TRBJ2-7 TRBV7-6 few TRBD1 TGTGCCAGCAGCTTAGCTACGGACAGGGTCCTGAACGAGCAGTACTTC CASSLATDRVLNEQYF
TRBJ2-2 TRBV5-4 many NA TGTGCCAGCAGCGAACTACCCTTTAAGGCCGGGGAGCTGTTTTTT CASSELPFKAGELFF
TRBJ1-2 TRBV4-3 NA NA TGCGCCAGCAGCCAAGAGGGGGGAAAGGGCTATGGCTACACCTTC CASSQEGGKGYGYTF
TRBJ2-1 TRBV7-9 once NA TGTGCCAGCAGCGAGGGACCGCGCGGAGACAATGAGCAGTTCTTC CASSEGPRGDNEQFF
TRBJ2-1 TRBV6-2/TRBV6-3 few NA TGTGCCACGATCGGCCTGACGAGCTCCTACAATGAGCAGTTCTTC CATIGLTSSYNEQFF
TRBJ2-3 TRBV7-2 NA TRBD1 TGTGCCAGCAGCCCCGGACAGGGAAGGCATGGGCAGTATTTT CASSPGQGRHGQYF
TRBJ2-7 TRBV6-1 NA TRBD1 TGTGCCAGTAAGTTCCGGGACAGCTCCTACGAGCAGTACTTC CASKFRDSSYEQYF
TRBJ2-2 TRBV6-1 few NA TGTGCCAGCCGGAGGAGGGGCGCGAACACCGGGGAGCTGTTTTTT CASRRRGANTGELFF
TRBJ1-1 TRBV30 NA NA TGTGCCTGGAAGAGGTTGACTGAAGCTTTCTTT CAWKRLTEAFF
TRBJ2-1 TRBV7-8 NA NA TGTGCCAGCACCCAGTTTGGCGGGGCATACAATGAGCAGTTCTTC CASTQFGGAYNEQFF
TRBJ1-1 TRBV30 NA TRBD1 TGTGCCTGGAGTGGGGGACAGAGACTGAACACTGAAGCTTTCTTT CAWSGGQRLNTEAFF
TRBJ1-1 TRBV7-2 NA NA TGTGCTATCCAGCGCATGGGCAGGACGAACACTGAAGCTTTCTTT CAIQRMGRTNTEAFF
TRBJ2-5 TRBV7-2 few TRBD2 TGTGCCAGCAGCAAGACTAGCGGGAGTGGCGAGACCCAGTACTTC CASSKTSGSGETQYF
TRBJ2-7 TRBV10-3 NA NA TGTGCCATCAGTGATGTAGGCGAGCAGTACTTC CAISDVGEQYF
TRBJ2-1 TRBV18 few NA TGTGCCAGCTTAGAATCGTCAGGGGAGCAGTTCTTC CASLESSGEQFF
TRBJ2-1 TRBV7-2 NA NA TGTGCCAGCAGCTCCCTAGACCAGGGTAATGAGCAGTTCTTC CASSSLDQGNEQFF
TRBJ2-5 TRBV6-1 few NA TGTGCCAGCAAGGGGGGGTCCTTTGATGAGACCCAGTACTTC CASKGGSFDETQYF
TRBJ2-3 TRBV25-1 NA TRBD2 TGTGCCAGCAGTGGACTAGCGATTTACGACACAGATACGCAGTATTTT CASSGLAIYDTDTQYF
TRBJ2-2 TRBV28 NA NA TGTGCCAGCAGTTTGCTGGTCCAGGGACTCACCGGGGAGCTGTTTTTT CASSLLVQGLTGELFF
TRBJ2-5 TRBV20-1 NA NA TGCAGTGCTAGAGATGACCGAACCCAAGAGACCCAGTACTTC CSARDDRTQETQYF
TRBJ2-7 TRBV6-1 NA TRBD2 TGTGCCAGCTTAGCGTTCGGGAGGGCCATTTCCGAGCAGTACTTC CASLAFGRAISEQYF
TRBJ2-1 TRBV6-2/TRBV6-3 NA TRBD2 TGTGCCAGCAGTCGAACCGGGACTAGTGGTCTCGATGAGCAGTTCTTC CASSRTGTSGLDEQFF
TRBJ2-7 TRBV24-1 many NA TGTGCCACCAGTGATCTACCACCGGGGGCAACAACCTACGAGCAGTACTTC CATSDLPPGATTYEQYF
TRBJ1-5 TRBV6-1 NA NA TGTGCCAGCAGTGAAACCAGGGGATGGAATCAGCCCCAGCATTTT CASSETRGWNQPQHF
TRBJ2-2 TRBV12-3/TRBV12-4 NA NA TGTGCCAGCACCATACTACCTATTGCCGGGGAGCTGTTTTTT CASTILPIAGELFF
TRBJ1-4 TRBV4-2 few TRBD1 TGTGCCAGCAGCCAAGAAGGGACAGGGAATGAAAAACTGTTTTTT CASSQEGTGNEKLFF
TRBJ2-7 TRBV20-1 few NA TGCAGTGCCACAGGGGACTACGGTCCCTACGAGCAGTACTTC CSATGDYGPYEQYF
TRBJ2-7 TRBV20-1 NA TRBD2 TGCAGTATATCCGAGACTAGCGGGAGGGTCGCCTACGAGCAGTACTTC CSISETSGRVAYEQYF
TRBJ2-7 TRBV12-3/TRBV12-4 NA NA TGTGCCAGCCGGACTCGGGAGTCCCCTTACGAGCAGTACTTC CASRTRESPYEQYF
TRBJ2-2 TRBV4-3 NA NA TGCGCCAGCAGCCAAAGGGGACAACTCATGAACACCGGGGAGCTGTTTTTT CASSQRGQLMNTGELFF
TRBJ1-5 TRBV7-2 many NA TGTGCCAGCAGCTTAAGGGCCGATTATAGCAATCAGCCCCAGCATTTT CASSLRADYSNQPQHF
TRBJ2-7 TRBV6-2/TRBV6-3 NA TRBD2 TGTGCCAGCAGTTACCCAGCGGGAGGTAATCCCTACGAGCAGTACTTC CASSYPAGGNPYEQYF
TRBJ2-1 TRBV6-2/TRBV6-3 NA TRBD2 TGTGCCAGCAGTTACGTTCTAGCGGGGTACAATGAGCAGTTCTTC CASSYVLAGYNEQFF
TRBJ1-6 TRBV5-1 few TRBD1 TGCGCCAGCAGCTTGGCGGGGACAGATTATTCACCCCTCCACTTT CASSLAGTDYSPLHF
TRBJ2-1 TRBV3-1 few TRBD2 TGTGCCAGCAGCCAAGGAGGGGTAGCGGGAGGCAATGAGCAGTTCTTC CASSQGGVAGGNEQFF
TRBJ2-1 TRBV7-2 NA NA TGTGCCAGCAGCTTGGACGTGGGGGGCTACAATGAGCAGTTCTTC CASSLDVGGYNEQFF
TRBJ2-5 TRBV5-1 many TRBD1 TGCGCCAGCAGCTCCGGGACAGGACAGTACCAAGAGACCCAGTACTTC CASSSGTGQYQETQYF
TRBJ2-5 TRBV12-3/TRBV12-4 many NA TGCGCCAGCAGCTTGGACACCCAAGAGACCCAGTACTTC CASSLDTQETQYF
TRBJ2-7 TRBV20-1 few NA TGCAGTCTATCAGGGGCCCAAAGGGACGAGCAGTACTTC CSLSGAQRDEQYF
TRBJ2-1 TRBV20-1 NA TRBD1 TGCAGTGCTGGACAGGGGGCGGTCAATGAGCAGTTCTTC CSAGQGAVNEQFF
TRBJ1-6 TRBV12-3/TRBV12-4 NA TRBD1 TGTGCCAGCAAAGACGCAGGGGGCAATTCACCCCTCCACTTT CASKDAGGNSPLHF
TRBJ1-6 TRBV20-1 many NA TGCAGTGCTAGAGCCGTTACCGAAAGCACTAATTCACCCCTCCACTTT CSARAVTESTNSPLHF
TRBJ2-5 TRBV27 NA NA TGTGCCAGCAGTTTAGTAGGGTTAGAGGAGACCCAGTACTTC CASSLVGLEETQYF
TRBJ2-3 TRBV27 NA NA TGTGCCAGCAGAGTGACAGGATTCACAGATACGCAGTATTTT CASRVTGFTDTQYF
TRBJ2-7 TRBV11-1 NA TRBD1 TGTGCCAGCAGTACAAAAATCAGGGGGCTATCCTACGAGCAGTACTTC CASSTKIRGLSYEQYF
TRBJ2-7 TRBV7-2 few NA TGTGCCAGCAGCTCTCAAACAGGGCACGAGCAGTACTTC CASSSQTGHEQYF